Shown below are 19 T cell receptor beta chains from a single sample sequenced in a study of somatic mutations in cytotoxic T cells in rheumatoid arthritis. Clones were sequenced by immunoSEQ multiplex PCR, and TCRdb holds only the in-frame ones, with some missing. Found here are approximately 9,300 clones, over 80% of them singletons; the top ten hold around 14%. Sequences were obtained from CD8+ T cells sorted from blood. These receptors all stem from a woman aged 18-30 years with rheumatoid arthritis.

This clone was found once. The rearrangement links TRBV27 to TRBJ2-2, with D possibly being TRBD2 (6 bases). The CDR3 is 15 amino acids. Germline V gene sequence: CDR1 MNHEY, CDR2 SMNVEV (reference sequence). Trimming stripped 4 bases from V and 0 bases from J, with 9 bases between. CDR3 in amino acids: CASSSGGPNTGELFF. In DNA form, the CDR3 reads TGTGCCAGCAGTTCCGGAGGGCCGAACACCGGGGAGCTGTTTTTT.

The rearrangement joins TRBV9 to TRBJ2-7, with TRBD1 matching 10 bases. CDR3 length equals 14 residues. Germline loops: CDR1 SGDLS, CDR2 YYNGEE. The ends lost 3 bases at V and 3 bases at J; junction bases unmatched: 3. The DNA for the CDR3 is TGTGCCAGCAGCGGTCGGGACAGGGGCTACGAGCAGTACTTC. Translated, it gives CASSGRDRGYEQYF.

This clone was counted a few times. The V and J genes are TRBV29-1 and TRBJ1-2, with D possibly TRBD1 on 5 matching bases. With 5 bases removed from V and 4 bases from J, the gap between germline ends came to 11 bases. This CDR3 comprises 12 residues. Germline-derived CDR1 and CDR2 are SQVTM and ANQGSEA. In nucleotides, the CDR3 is TGCAGCGTTCCGCGGGGCGTCTATGGCTACACCTTC. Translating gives CSVPRGVYGYTF.

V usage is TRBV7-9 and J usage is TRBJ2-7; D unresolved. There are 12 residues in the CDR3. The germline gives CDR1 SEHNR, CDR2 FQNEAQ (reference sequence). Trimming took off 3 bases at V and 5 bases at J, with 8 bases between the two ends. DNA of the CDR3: TGTGCCAGCAGCTTGCAGGTCGACGAGCAGTACTTC. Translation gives CASSLQVDEQYF. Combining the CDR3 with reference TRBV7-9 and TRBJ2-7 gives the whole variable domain DTGVSQNPRHKITKRGQNVTFRCDPISEHNRLYWYRQTLGQGPEFLTYFQNEAQLEKSRLLSDRFSAERPKGSFSTLEIQRTEQGDSAMYLCASSLQVDEQYFGPGTRLTVT.

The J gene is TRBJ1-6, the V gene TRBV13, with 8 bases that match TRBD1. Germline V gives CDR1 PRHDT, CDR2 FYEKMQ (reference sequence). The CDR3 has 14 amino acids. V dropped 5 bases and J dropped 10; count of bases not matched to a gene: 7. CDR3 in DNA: TGTGCCAGCAGCCCCGGACAGGGAGACTCACCCCTCCACTTT. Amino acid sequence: CASSPGQGDSPLHF.

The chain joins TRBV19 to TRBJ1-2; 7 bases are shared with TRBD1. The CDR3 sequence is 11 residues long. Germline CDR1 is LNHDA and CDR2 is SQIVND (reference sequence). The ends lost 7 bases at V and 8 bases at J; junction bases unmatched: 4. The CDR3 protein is CASIGQEGYTF. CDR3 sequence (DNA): TGTGCCAGTATTGGACAGGAAGGCTACACCTTC. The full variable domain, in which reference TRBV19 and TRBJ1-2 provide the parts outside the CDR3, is DGGITQSPKYLFRKEGQNVTLSCEQNLNHDAMYWYRQDPGQGLRLIYYSQIVNDFQKGDIAEGYSVSREKKESFPLTVTSAQKNPTAFYLCASIGQEGYTFGSGTRLTVV.

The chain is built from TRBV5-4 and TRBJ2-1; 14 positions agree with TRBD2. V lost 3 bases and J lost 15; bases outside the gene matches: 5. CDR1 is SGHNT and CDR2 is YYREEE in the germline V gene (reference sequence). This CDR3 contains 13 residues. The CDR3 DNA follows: TGTGCCAGCAGCTGGGGACTAGCGGGGGAGGGGTTCTTC. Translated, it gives CASSWGLAGEGFF.

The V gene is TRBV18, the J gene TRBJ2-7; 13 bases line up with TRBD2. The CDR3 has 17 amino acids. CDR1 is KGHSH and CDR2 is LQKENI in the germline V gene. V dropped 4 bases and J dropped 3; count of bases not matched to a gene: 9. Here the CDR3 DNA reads TGTGCCAGCTCACTGGGGACTAGCGGGACGATCCTCTACGAGCAGTACTTC. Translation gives CASSLGTSGTILYEQYF. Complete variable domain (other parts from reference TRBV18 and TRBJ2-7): NAGVMQNPRHLVRRRGQEARLRCSPMKGHSHVYWYRQLPEEGLKFMVYLQKENIIDESGMPKERFSAEFPKEGPSILRIQQVVRGDSAAYFCASSLGTSGTILYEQYFGPGTRLTVT.

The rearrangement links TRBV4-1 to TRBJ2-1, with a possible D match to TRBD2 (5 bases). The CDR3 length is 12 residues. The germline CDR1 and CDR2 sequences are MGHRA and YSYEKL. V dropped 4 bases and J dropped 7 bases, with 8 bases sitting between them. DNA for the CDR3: TGCGCCAGCAGCCTTCCGGGGAATGAGCAGTTCTTC. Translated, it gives CASSLPGNEQFF.

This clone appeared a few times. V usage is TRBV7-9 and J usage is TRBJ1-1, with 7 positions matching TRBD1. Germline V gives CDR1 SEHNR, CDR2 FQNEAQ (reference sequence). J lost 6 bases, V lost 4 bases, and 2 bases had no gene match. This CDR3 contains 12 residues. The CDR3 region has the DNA TGTGCCAGCAGCTCAGGGACAGCTGAAGCTTTCTTT. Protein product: CASSSGTAEAFF.

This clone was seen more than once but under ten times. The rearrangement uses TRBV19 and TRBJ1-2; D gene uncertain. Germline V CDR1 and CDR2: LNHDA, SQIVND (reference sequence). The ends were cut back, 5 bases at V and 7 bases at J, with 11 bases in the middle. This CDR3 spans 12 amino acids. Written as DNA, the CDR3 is TGTGCCAGTAGTGTAGGGCTTGGTGGCTACACCTTC. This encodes CASSVGLGGYTF.

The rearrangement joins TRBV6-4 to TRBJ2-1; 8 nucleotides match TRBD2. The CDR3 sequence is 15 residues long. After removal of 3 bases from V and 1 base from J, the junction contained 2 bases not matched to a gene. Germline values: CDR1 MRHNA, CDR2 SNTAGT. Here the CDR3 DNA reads TGTGCCAGCAGTGAATCGGGGGGGTCCTACAATGAGCAGTTCTTC. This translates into CASSESGGSYNEQFF.

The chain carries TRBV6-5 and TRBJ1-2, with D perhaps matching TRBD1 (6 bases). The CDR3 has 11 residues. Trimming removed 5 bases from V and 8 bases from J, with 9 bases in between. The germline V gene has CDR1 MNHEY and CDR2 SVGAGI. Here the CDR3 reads CASSEGGGYTF. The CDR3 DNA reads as TGTGCCAGCAGTGAGGGGGGGGGCTACACCTTC.

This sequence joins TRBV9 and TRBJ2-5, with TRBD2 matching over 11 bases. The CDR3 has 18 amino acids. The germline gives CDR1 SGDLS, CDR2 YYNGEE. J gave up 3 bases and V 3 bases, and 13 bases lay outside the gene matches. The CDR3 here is CASSAGIWLAGGEETQYF. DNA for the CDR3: TGTGCCAGCAGCGCGGGAATCTGGCTAGCGGGGGGAGAAGAGACCCAGTACTTC.

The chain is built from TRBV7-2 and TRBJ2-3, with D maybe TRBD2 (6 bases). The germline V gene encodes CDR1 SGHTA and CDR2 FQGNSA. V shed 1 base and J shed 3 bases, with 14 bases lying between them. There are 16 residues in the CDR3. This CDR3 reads CASSLDGGAYTDTQYF. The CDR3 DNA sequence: TGTGCCAGCAGCTTAGACGGGGGTGCGTATACAGATACGCAGTATTTT.

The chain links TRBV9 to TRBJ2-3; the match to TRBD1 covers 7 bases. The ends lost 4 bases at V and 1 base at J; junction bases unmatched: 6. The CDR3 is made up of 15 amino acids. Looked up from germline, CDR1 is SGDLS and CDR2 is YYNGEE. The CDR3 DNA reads TGTGCCAGCAGCTCGTTAGGACAGGGCACAGATACGCAGTATTTT. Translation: CASSSLGQGTDTQYF.

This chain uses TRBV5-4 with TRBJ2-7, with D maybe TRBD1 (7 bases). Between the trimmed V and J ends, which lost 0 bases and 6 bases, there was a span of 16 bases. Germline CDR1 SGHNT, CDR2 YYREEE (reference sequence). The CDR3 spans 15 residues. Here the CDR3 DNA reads TGTGCCAGCAGCTTGGGGACAGGAGGGTTTGGCGAGCAGTACTTC. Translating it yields CASSLGTGGFGEQYF.

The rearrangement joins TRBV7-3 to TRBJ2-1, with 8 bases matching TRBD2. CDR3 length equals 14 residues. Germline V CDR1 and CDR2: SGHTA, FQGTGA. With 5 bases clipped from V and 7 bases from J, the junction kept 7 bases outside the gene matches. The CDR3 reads CASSPGVAGNEQFF. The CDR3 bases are TGTGCCAGCAGCCCAGGGGTAGCGGGAAATGAGCAGTTCTTC.

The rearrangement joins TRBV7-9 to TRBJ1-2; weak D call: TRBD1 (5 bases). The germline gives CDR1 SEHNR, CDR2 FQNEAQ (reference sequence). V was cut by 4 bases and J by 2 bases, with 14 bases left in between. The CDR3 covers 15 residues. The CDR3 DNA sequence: TGTGCCAGCAGCTCTCATCGGGGGACGAACTATGGCTACACCTTC. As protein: CASSSHRGTNYGYTF.